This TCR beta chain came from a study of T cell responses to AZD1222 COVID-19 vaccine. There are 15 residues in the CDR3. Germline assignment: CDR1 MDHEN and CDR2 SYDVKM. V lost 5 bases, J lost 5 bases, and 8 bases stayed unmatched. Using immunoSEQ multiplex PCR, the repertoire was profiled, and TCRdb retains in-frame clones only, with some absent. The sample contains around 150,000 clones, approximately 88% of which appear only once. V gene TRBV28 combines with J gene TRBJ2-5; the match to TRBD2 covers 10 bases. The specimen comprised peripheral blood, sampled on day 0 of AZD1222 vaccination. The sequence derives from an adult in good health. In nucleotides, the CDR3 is TGTGCCAGCAGTCAGAGCGGGGGGGCAAGCGAGACCCAGTACTTC. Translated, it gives CASSQSGGASETQYF. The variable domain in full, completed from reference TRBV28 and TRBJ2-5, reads DVKVTQSSRYLVKRTGEKVFLECVQDMDHENMFWYRQDPGLGLRLIYFSYDVKMKEKGDIPEGYSVSREKKERFSLILESASTNQTSMYLCASSQSGGASETQYFGPGTRLLVL.